The sequence of this T cell receptor beta chain was determined in a study of cytotoxic CD8 clonotypes in ibrutinib-treated CLL. Study as a whole: The patients, under twelve relapsed/refractory and approximately 15 treatment-naive, included roughly 17 who were IGHV unmutated.

Libraries were prepared by immunoSEQ multiplex PCR; TCRdb keeps only in-frame clonotypes and omits some of them. The sample shows some 150,000 clones, roughly 77% of them seen only once. The germline V gene has CDR1 SGHAT and CDR2 FQNNGV. The CDR3 length is 17 residues. V gave up 1 base and J gave up 2 bases, with 16 bases separating them. The rearrangement joins TRBV11-2 to TRBJ2-3, with D perhaps TRBD2 (5 bases). The sequences come from PBMCs, collected after 12 months of ibrutinib treatment. This sequence was found in a human donor with chronic lymphocytic leukemia. The DNA for the CDR3 is TGTGCCAGCAGCTTAGGGAACAGCAGACTAAACACAGATACGCAGTATTTT. Translation gives CASSLGNSRLNTDTQYF.